The 32 T cell receptor beta chains below all came from one sample that was sequenced in a study of regulatory T cells in long-lasting Graves disease. Building the TCR beta libraries relied on iRepertoire HTBI primers, and CDR3 regions underwent Arm-PCR. TCRdb itself ran the multiplex PCR reads through MiXCR, one entry per CDR3 protein. The sample contains approximately 480,000 distinct CDR3 sequences, under 20% of which appear only once. The time point was: newly diagnosed GD, antithyroid drugs for less than 3 months. Making the TCR library involved RNA that had been extracted from PBMCs. The sample also formed part of further work on T cells in Graves' hyperthyroidism and ophthalmopathy.

The specimen was peripheral blood mononuclear cells (PBMCs), collected at new diagnosis, from a patient treated with antithyroid drugs. The receptors derive from a man aged 35-49 years with Graves disease.

This clonotype was seen at least ten times. V usage is TRBV2 and J usage is TRBJ2-1; TRBD2 aligns across 11 bases. Germline V gene lookup returns CDR1 SNHLY and CDR2 FYNNEI. This CDR3 comprises 16 residues. The ends lost 3 bases at V and 4 bases at J; junction bases unmatched: 5. CDR3 residues: CASSEGGLAVYNEQFF. In nucleotides, the CDR3 is TGTGCCAGCAGTGAGGGGGGACTAGCGGTTTACAATGAGCAGTTCTTC.

The sample holds many counts of this clonotype. The chain links TRBV29-1 to TRBJ1-1; 10 positions match TRBD1. The germline V gene has CDR1 SQVTM and CDR2 ANQGSEA. V gave up 6 bases and J gave up 6 bases; unmatched junction bases: 4. The CDR3 is 12 residues long. In DNA, the CDR3 is TGCAGCGTCAGACAGGGGGCCTCTGAAGCTTTCTTT. Its translation: CSVRQGASEAFF. The full variable domain, rest sourced from reference TRBV29-1 and TRBJ1-1, is SAVISQKPSRDICQRGTSLTIQCQVDSQVTMMFWYRQQPGQSLTLIATANQGSEATYESGFVIDKFPISRPNLTFSTLTVSNMSPEDSSIYLCSVRQGASEAFFGQGTRLTVV.

This clonotype showed up just a few times. V usage is TRBV13 and J usage is TRBJ1-1; no clear D gene. This CDR3 contains 14 residues. Germline V lookup: CDR1 PRHDT, CDR2 FYEKMQ (reference sequence). Trimming took 2 bases from V and 7 from J, leaving 14 bases between them. The CDR3 spells CASSLWGFTDEAFF. The CDR3 DNA sequence: TGTGCCAGCAGCTTATGGGGATTTACCGATGAAGCTTTCTTT. Based on the CDR3 plus reference TRBV13 and TRBJ1-1, the full variable domain is AAGVIQSPRHLIKEKRETATLKCYPIPRHDTVYWYQQGPGQDPQFLISFYEKMQSDKGSIPDRFSAQQFSDYHSELNMSSLELGDSALYFCASSLWGFTDEAFFGQGTRLTVV.

This clonotype showed up just a few times. The chain uses TRBV19 and TRBJ2-1; 13 bases fit TRBD2. The CDR3 length is 17 residues. Per germline, CDR1 LNHDA and CDR2 SQIVND (reference sequence). Trimming took 1 base from V and 0 from J; bases not matched to a gene: 0. The CDR3 coding sequence is TGTGCCAGTAGTATAGGGACTAGCGGGAGCTCCTACAATGAGCAGTTCTTC. This codes for CASSIGTSGSSYNEQFF. Based on the CDR3 plus reference TRBV19 and TRBJ2-1, the full variable domain is DGGITQSPKYLFRKEGQNVTLSCEQNLNHDAMYWYRQDPGQGLRLIYYSQIVNDFQKGDIAEGYSVSREKKESFPLTVTSAQKNPTAFYLCASSIGTSGSSYNEQFFGPGTRLTVL.

This clonotype was found many times. This chain uses TRBV5-1 with TRBJ2-1; possibly TRBD2 for D (6 bases). This CDR3 is 14 amino acids long. The V gene lost 5 bases and the J gene lost 5 bases, with 14 bases spanning the gap. The germline V gene encodes CDR1 SGHRS and CDR2 YFSETQ. The CDR3 here is CASRDGGFHNEQFF. The CDR3 DNA reads as TGCGCCAGCAGAGATGGGGGGTTCCACAATGAGCAGTTCTTC.

The sample holds many counts of this clonotype. The CDR3 bases are TGTGCCAGCAGTTTAGTAGGGGAAGGGCCCCAGTACTTC. This gives the protein CASSLVGEGPQYF. The J gene is TRBJ2-5, the V gene TRBV12-3 or TRBV12-4, with a tentative D call TRBD1 (5 bases). V lost 1 base, J lost 9 bases, and 12 bases lay in between. The length of the CDR3 is 13 residues.

The chain combines TRBV7-8 with TRBJ2-2; D may be TRBD1 (8 bases). Germline assignment: CDR1 SGHVS and CDR2 FQNEAQ. Trimming cost V 3 bases and J 0 bases, with 20 bases left between them. The CDR3 loop spans 19 amino acids. In DNA, the CDR3 is TGTGCCAGCAGCTTGAGTGGAACAGGGGGGAGGGCGAACACCGGGGAGCTGTTTTTT. It is translated as CASSLSGTGGRANTGELFF.

This clonotype occurred a few times. This sequence joins TRBV12-3 or TRBV12-4 and TRBJ2-7; TRBD1 matches 10 bases. The CDR3 totals 15 residues. Trimming cost V 6 bases and J 5 bases; bases outside gene matches: 10. In DNA, the CDR3 is TGTGCCAGCAGCTCCCCGGGACAGGGGATCCACGAGCAGTACTTC. Its protein is CASSSPGQGIHEQYF.

In this sample, this clonotype turned up many times. The V and J genes are TRBV10-1 and TRBJ2-5; the D gene is possibly TRBD2 (6 bases). Trimming took off 4 bases at V and 4 bases at J, with 13 bases between the two ends. The CDR3 loop spans 14 amino acids. In germline, CDR1 is WNHNN, CDR2 SYGVQD (reference sequence). The CDR3 sequence is CASSGPGVGETQYF. The CDR3 DNA reads TGCGCCAGCAGTGGTCCGGGGGTAGGAGAGACCCAGTACTTC.

The chain is built from TRBV4-1 and TRBJ1-5; D call uncertain. Per the germline V gene, CDR1 is MGHRA and CDR2 is YSYEKL. Trimming took 6 bases from V and 3 from J, leaving 12 bases between them. CDR3 length: 14 amino acids. The chain's CDR3 is CASSRSLVNQPQHF. The CDR3 DNA reads TGCGCCAGCAGTCGGTCTCTAGTCAATCAGCCCCAGCATTTT.

This clonotype came up a few times. V is TRBV19 and J is TRBJ2-3; D is undetermined. V was shortened by 4 bases and J by 1 base, with 12 bases between the two germline ends. Germline CDR1 reads LNHDA; CDR2 reads SQIVND (reference sequence). The CDR3 is made up of 15 amino acids. CDR3 in DNA: TGTGCCAGTAGTAATGCCTTCTTTGGCACAGATACGCAGTATTTT. This gives the protein CASSNAFFGTDTQYF.

This clonotype was seen a few times. Being one base from a much bigger clone, this may be a read error. The rearrangement uses TRBV3-1 and TRBJ1-1; no firm D call. Per germline, CDR1 LGHDT and CDR2 YNNKEL (reference sequence). This CDR3 comprises 13 residues. The chain's CDR3 is CASSTGKNTEALF. CDR3 nucleotide sequence: TGTGCCAGCAGCACCGGGAAGAACACTGAAGCTCTCTTT.

Only a few counts were recorded for this clonotype. J is TRBJ2-7 and V is TRBV4-1; TRBD1 is a possible D gene (6 bases). V dropped 2 bases and J dropped 3 bases, with 11 bases sitting between them. The CDR3 totals 14 residues. Germline loops: CDR1 MGHRA, CDR2 YSYEKL. CDR3 DNA sequence: TGCGCCAGCAGCCAAAACAGGGTTAGCTACGAGCAGTACTTC. Its protein is CASSQNRVSYEQYF.

There are a few counts of this clonotype. The chain joins TRBV9 to TRBJ2-3, with TRBD2 matching 8 bases. This CDR3 is 14 amino acids long. The junction had 4 bases not matched to a gene; V was cut back by 3 bases and J by 4 bases. Germline V CDR1 and CDR2: SGDLS, YYNGEE. The CDR3 region has the DNA TGTGCCAGCAGCGAGCGGGAGACTTCAGATACGCAGTATTTT. Translating it yields CASSERETSDTQYF.

This clonotype was seen ten or more times. The chain employs TRBV11-2 and TRBJ2-1, with 9 positions matching TRBD2. This CDR3 is built from 16 residues. Germline lookup yields CDR1 SGHAT and CDR2 FQNNGV. The J segment lost 6 bases and the V segment lost 5 bases, leaving 11 bases of the junction unmatched. Here the CDR3 reads CASSPGAGGPSNEQFF. CDR3 DNA: TGTGCCAGCAGCCCGGGGGCGGGAGGGCCGAGCAATGAGCAGTTCTTC.

A few counts support this clonotype. The rearrangement links TRBV6-2 or TRBV6-3 to TRBJ2-1; TRBD2 matches 11 bases. CDR3 length: 15 amino acids. J was trimmed by 9 bases and V by 0 bases; bases with no gene match: 4. In germline, CDR1 is MNHEY, CDR2 SVGEGT. The CDR3 reads CASSYSSGRAGEQFF. In nucleotides, the CDR3 is TGTGCCAGCAGTTACTCTAGCGGGAGGGCCGGTGAGCAGTTCTTC.

This clonotype was detected ten times or more. This sequence joins TRBV12-3 or TRBV12-4 and TRBJ2-7; TRBD2 matches 12 bases. With V trimmed by 3 bases and J by 5 bases, 5 bases remained unmatched. The length of the CDR3 is 15 residues. CDR3 bases: TGTGCCAGCAGTTTCAGGACTAGCGGGACCCACGAGCAGTACTTC. It codes for CASSFRTSGTHEQYF.

This clonotype was picked up many times. The chain employs TRBV28 and TRBJ2-5; D unresolved. Trimming removed 5 bases at V and 2 bases at J, with 9 bases between. The CDR3 runs 13 residues. CDR1 is MDHEN and CDR2 is SYDVKM in the germline V gene. The CDR3 reads CASSVRQQETQYF. The CDR3 nucleotides are TGTGCCAGCAGTGTAAGGCAGCAAGAGACCCAGTACTTC.

The CDR3, as DNA: TGTGCCAGCAGCTTAGGTCTAGGGGGTGAGCAGTTCTTC. This encodes CASSLGLGGEQFF. The rearrangement uses TRBV7-2 and TRBJ2-1; D might be TRBD1 (6 bases). The CDR3 loop spans 13 amino acids. Germline loops: CDR1 SGHTA, CDR2 FQGNSA. V was clipped by 1 base and J by 9 bases, with 10 bases between them.

This clonotype was counted only a few times. The chain links TRBV10-2 to TRBJ2-1; a weak D match, TRBD2 (6 bases). CDR1 is WSHSY and CDR2 is SAAADI in the germline V gene. V lost 2 bases to trimming and J lost 0 bases, with 17 bases between them. This CDR3 has 18 residues. The CDR3 region is CASSERFSSAYSYNEQFF. In nucleotides, the CDR3 is TGCGCCAGCAGTGAGCGCTTCTCTAGCGCGTACTCCTACAATGAGCAGTTCTTC.

The genes are TRBV29-1 and TRBJ1-1, with 10 bases fitting TRBD1. V trimming: 7 bases; J trimming: 11 bases; junction bases outside the gene matches: 13. The germline V gene has CDR1 SQVTM and CDR2 ANQGSEA. CDR3 size: 13 residues. In DNA, the CDR3 is TGCAGCGATGCGGGACAGGGGATTGGGGTTGCTTTCTTT. Its translation: CSDAGQGIGVAFF.

This clonotype was seen repeatedly, ten times or more. The rearrangement uses TRBV20-1 and TRBJ1-1, with no clear D. CDR1 is DFQATT and CDR2 is SNEGSKA in the germline V gene (reference sequence). V gave up 5 bases and J gave up 13 bases, with 8 bases separating them. The CDR3 contains 8 residues. The CDR3 loop is CSADGVFF. The CDR3 DNA sequence: TGCAGTGCTGATGGGGTTTTCTTT.

This clonotype was seen a few times. V and J are TRBV13 and TRBJ2-7; 11 nucleotides match TRBD2. Germline trimming cut 6 bases from V and 4 bases from J; bases unmatched to any gene: 8. Germline CDR1 PRHDT, CDR2 FYEKMQ (reference sequence). This CDR3 region has 15 residues. The CDR3 coding sequence is TGTGCCAGCAGAAAGGGGACTAGCGGTACGTACGAGCAGTACTTC. Translated, it gives CASRKGTSGTYEQYF.

The chain joins TRBV7-9 to TRBJ2-7; tentatively, D is TRBD2 (5 bases). There are 15 residues in the CDR3. Germline values: CDR1 SEHNR, CDR2 FQNEAQ (reference sequence). V was cut by 5 bases and J by 5 bases, with 19 bases left in between. This CDR3 is CASSQRPDSGHEQYF. The CDR3 nucleotides are TGTGCCAGCAGCCAGAGGCCGGACTCGGGCCACGAGCAGTACTTC. Full variable domain (remainder filled in from reference TRBV7-9 and TRBJ2-7): DTGVSQNPRHKITKRGQNVTFRCDPISEHNRLYWYRQTLGQGPEFLTYFQNEAQLEKSRLLSDRFSAERPKGSFSTLEIQRTEQGDSAMYLCASSQRPDSGHEQYFGPGTRLTVT.

This chain uses TRBV6-1 with TRBJ1-2; the match to TRBD1 covers 11 bases. The junction had 8 bases not matched to a gene; V was cut back by 6 bases and J by 5 bases. Germline lookup yields CDR1 MNHNS and CDR2 SASEGT. The CDR3 consists of 15 residues. The CDR3 here is CASSNRDRGGYGYTF. CDR3 DNA: TGTGCCAGCAGCAATCGGGACAGGGGGGGGTATGGCTACACCTTC.

This clonotype came up many times. The CDR3 region has the DNA TGTGCCAGCAGTCTTCCCAGCGGGGCCTACGAGCAGTACTTC. This encodes CASSLPSGAYEQYF. This sequence joins TRBV28 and TRBJ2-7, with 7 bases lining up with TRBD2. This CDR3 has 14 amino acids. In germline, CDR1 is MDHEN, CDR2 SYDVKM. The junction had 6 bases not matched to a gene; V was cut back by 5 bases and J by 2 bases.

There are a few counts of this clonotype. Here the CDR3 DNA reads TGCAGTGCTAGTTATGCTAGCGGCCCCTACGAGCAGTACTTC. It yields the protein CSASYASGPYEQYF. The rearrangement links TRBV20-1 to TRBJ2-7; 7 bases match TRBD2. Germline V gene lookup returns CDR1 DFQATT and CDR2 SNEGSKA (reference sequence). This CDR3 has 14 amino acids. V was clipped by 3 bases and J by 2 bases; unmatched bases: 7.

At least ten counts were recorded for this clonotype. The chain links TRBV7-3 to TRBJ2-5; 7 nucleotides line up with TRBD1. Trimming at V came to 5 bases and at J to 3 bases, leaving 6 bases not matched to a gene. This CDR3 has 14 amino acids. Germline loops: CDR1 SGHTA, CDR2 FQGTGA. The CDR3: CASSRDRNEETQYF. The CDR3 DNA sequence: TGTGCCAGCAGCCGGGACAGAAACGAAGAGACCCAGTACTTC. Full variable domain (outside the CDR3, taken from reference TRBV7-3 and TRBJ2-5): GAGVSQTPSNKVTEKGKYVELRCDPISGHTALYWYRQSLGQGPEFLIYFQGTGAADDSGLPNDRFFAVRPEGSVSTLKIQRTERGDSAVYLCASSRDRNEETQYFGPGTRLLVL.

This chain links TRBV30 with TRBJ2-2, with 7 nucleotides matching TRBD2. V lost 3 bases and J lost 6; bases outside the gene matches: 13. This CDR3 has 16 amino acids. The germline V gene encodes CDR1 GTSNPN and CDR2 SVGIG (reference sequence). This CDR3 is CAWRPSGGGRAGELFF. The CDR3 nucleotides are TGTGCCTGGAGACCCTCGGGGGGAGGGCGCGCCGGGGAGCTGTTTTTT.

This clonotype has ten or more counts. The rearrangement uses TRBV20-1 and TRBJ1-1, with 7 bases aligning to TRBD1. The germline V gene has CDR1 DFQATT and CDR2 SNEGSKA (reference sequence). CDR3 size: 16 residues. V lost 5 bases to trimming and J lost 1 base; unmatched junction nucleotides: 13. CDR3 nucleotides: TGCAGTGCTGAGAGATCCCTAGACAGGGAGAACACTGAAGCTTTCTTT. Translated: CSAERSLDRENTEAFF.

This sequence joins TRBV3-1 and TRBJ1-5; D gene uncertain. Germline V lookup: CDR1 LGHDT, CDR2 YNNKEL (reference sequence). The CDR3 length is 15 residues. V dropped 0 bases and J dropped 11 bases, with 17 bases sitting between them. The CDR3 bases are TGTGCCAGCAGCCAAGAGGGGTGGAGTTTGGACTCCCAGCATTTT. As protein: CASSQEGWSLDSQHF. Using reference TRBV3-1 and TRBJ1-5 for the parts outside the CDR3, the full variable domain is DTAVSQTPKYLVTQMGNDKSIKCEQNLGHDTMYWYKQDSKKFLKIMFSYNNKELIINETVPNRFSPKSPDKAHLNLHINSLELGDSAVYFCASSQEGWSLDSQHFGDGTRLSIL.

This clonotype was picked up many times. The rearrangement uses TRBV30 and TRBJ2-5; a weak D match, TRBD2 (6 bases). V shed 2 bases and J shed 10 bases, with 20 bases lying between them. This CDR3 contains 14 residues. Germline-derived CDR1 and CDR2 are GTSNPN and SVGIG (reference sequence). CDR3 nucleotide sequence: TGTGCCTGGAGTACGGGACTCTACTCGTCGGACCAGTACTTC. The encoded protein is CAWSTGLYSSDQYF.